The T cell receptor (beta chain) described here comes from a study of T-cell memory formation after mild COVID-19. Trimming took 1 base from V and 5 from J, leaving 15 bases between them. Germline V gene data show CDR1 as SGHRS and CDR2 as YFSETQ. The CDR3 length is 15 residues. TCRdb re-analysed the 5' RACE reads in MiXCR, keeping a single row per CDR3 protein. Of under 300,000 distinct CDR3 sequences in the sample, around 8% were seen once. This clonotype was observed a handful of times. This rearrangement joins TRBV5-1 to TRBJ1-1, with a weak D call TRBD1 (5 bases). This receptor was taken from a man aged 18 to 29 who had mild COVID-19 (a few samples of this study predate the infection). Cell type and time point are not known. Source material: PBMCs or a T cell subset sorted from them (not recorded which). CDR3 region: CASSLRVGGETEAFF. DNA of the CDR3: TGCGCCAGCAGCTTGCGGGTTGGGGGAGAAACTGAAGCTTTCTTT.